This T cell receptor beta chain was identified in a study of blood T cell repertoires in COVID-19 (dated by TCRdb to the early 2020s). About the study as a whole: The collaborator samples originated in the United States, Italy and Spain and spanned the acute and convalescent phases of COVID-19. The prospective study material was composed of cDNA or gDNA derived from T cells, B-cell-depleted T cells, or PBMCs. Samples were obtained from the ongoing ImmuneRACE study (first 160 participants) and from over 1,000 subjects provided by 6 global collaborators. The repertoires were made available in a free public database intended to serve as a resource for research on the immune response to SARS-CoV-2. Sample metadata almost always included a de-identified subject ID, COVID-19 status, age in years and sex. Where available, HLA class I and class II types were taken from metadata supplied by the sample provider and were not determined by assay-based typing. The dataset comprised deeply sampled blood TCRbeta repertoires from subjects exposed to, actively infected with, or recovered from COVID-19. Summary of the overall study and its limitations: Clinical and demographic metadata were provided uncurated, with the amount varying by source and participant.

This clone appeared once. The target of this receptor is not known. No quality values exist for individual bases; no much larger clone is one base distant. Collaborating institutions collected whole blood in K2EDTA tubes following their own protocols. Collaborator samples were shipped for TCRbeta analysis as frozen whole blood, isolated PBMCs, or DNA extracted from either sample type. The immunoSEQ Assay, a bias-controlled multiplex PCR, was used to amplify TCRbeta CDR3 regions from genomic DNA. Concerning the study's data processing: The number of nucleated cells in each sample was estimated from the amplification of reference gene primers within the assay. To quantify the absolute abundance of each unique TCRbeta CDR3 rearrangement, sequence reads were collapsed and filtered. For each sample, productive Simpson clonality was calculated by taking the square root of Simpson's diversity index across productive rearrangements. Held by TCRdb, this immuneACCESS table contains in-frame sequences only and omits some clones. Under half of the omission traces to an unresolved V gene where checked; the cause of the rest is unknown. V, J and clone size were drawn from that table, and D and trimming were deduced from the DNA. A total of around 140,000 clones appear in this sample, 75% to 80% of them only once. About 9.4% of the sample is in the top ten clones.

The sequencing sample was made of peripheral blood. The origin of this receptor is a woman between 45 and 65 years old with active or convalescent COVID-19.

The DNA reads as follows: TGCAGCGTGTCGAGGGCATTGGTGAACACTGAAGCTTTCTTT. Translated, it gives CSVSRALVNTEAFF. The chain is assembled from TRBV29-1 and TRBJ1-1, with an unclear D gene assignment. CDR1 SQVTM and CDR2 ANQGSEA are derived from the germline V gene. V and J are truncated by 6 bases and 0 bases respectively, leaving an intervening sequence of 14 bases. Measured from the cysteine to the phenylalanine, the CDR3 is 14 residues long. CDR3 DNA only is kept here, 42 bases in frame from base 1.